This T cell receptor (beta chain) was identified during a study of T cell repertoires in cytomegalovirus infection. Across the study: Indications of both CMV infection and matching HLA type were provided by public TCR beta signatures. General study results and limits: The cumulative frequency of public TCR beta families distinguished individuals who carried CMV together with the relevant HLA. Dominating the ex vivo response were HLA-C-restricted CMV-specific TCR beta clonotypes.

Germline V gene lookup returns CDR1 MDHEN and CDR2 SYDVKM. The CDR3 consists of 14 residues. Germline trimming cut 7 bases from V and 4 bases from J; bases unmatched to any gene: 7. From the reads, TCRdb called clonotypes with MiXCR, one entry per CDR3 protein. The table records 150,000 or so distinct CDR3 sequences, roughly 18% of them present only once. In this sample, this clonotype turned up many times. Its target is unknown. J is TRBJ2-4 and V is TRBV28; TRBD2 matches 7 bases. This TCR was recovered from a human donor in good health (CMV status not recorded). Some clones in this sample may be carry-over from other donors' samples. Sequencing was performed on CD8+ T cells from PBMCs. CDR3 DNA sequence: TGTGCCAGCAAGAGCGGGGTGCAGAAAAACATTCAGTACTTC. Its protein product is CASKSGVQKNIQYF.